A single sample is the source of the 26 T cell receptor beta chains below, sequenced in a study of Graves' ophthalmopathy and Graves' hyperthyroidism. Amplification of the TCR beta CDR3 regions used RNA transcripts (as template). A first-round RT-PCR used HTBI primers, followed by a second-round multiplex PCR. TCRdb re-derived calls from the multiplex PCR reads in MiXCR, one entry per CDR3 protein. Seen here are about 740,000 distinct CDR3 sequences, about 44% observed once, and the top ten hold 40% to 45%. Sequencing input: peripheral blood. The source is an adult man with Graves' ophthalmopathy.

The CDR3 loop reads CSQEGGARGYTF. CDR3 coding DNA: TGCAGCCAAGAGGGCGGGGCGCGAGGCTACACCTTC. This sequence joins TRBV29-1 and TRBJ1-2; tentatively, D is TRBD1 (5 bases). Germline V gives CDR1 SQVTM, CDR2 ANQGSEA. The CDR3 has 12 residues. Trimming stripped 8 bases from V and 8 bases from J, with 18 bases between.

Regarding this clonotype: Since a much larger clone is just one base distant, this may be a read error. The chain uses TRBV2 and TRBJ1-1; 8 bases line up with TRBD1. The CDR3 runs 15 residues. Looked up from germline, CDR1 is SNHLY and CDR2 is FYNNEI. For the CDR3, the DNA is TGTGCCAGCAGTCCCGGGACAGGATTCTACACTAAAGCTTTCTTT. Protein sequence: CASSPGTGFYTKAFF.

The chain uses TRBV7-9 and TRBJ2-5, with a possible D match to TRBD2 (5 bases). Near its end, the DNA agrees better with TRBJ2-1, so the J call may be wrong. CDR3 length: 16 residues. The germline gives CDR1 SEHNR, CDR2 FQNEAQ (reference sequence). The CDR3 nucleotides are TGTGCCAGCAGCTTAGGAGGGAGCGTCCGAATCAATGAGCAGTTCTTC. Translating it yields CASSLGGSVRINEQFF.

Note on this clonotype: One junction end does not reproduce the germline sequence, and a read error may be involved. The CDR3 protein is CASSEGLAGPYEQCF. The CDR3 nucleotides read TGCGCCAGCAGTGAGGGACTAGCGGGACCCTACGAGCAGTGCTTC. The chain carries TRBV10-1 and TRBJ2-7; 12 bases are a match to TRBD2. The CDR3 consists of 15 residues. The germline gives CDR1 WNHNN, CDR2 SYGVQD (reference sequence).

This clonotype was counted ten times or more. The gene calls are TRBV10-3 and TRBJ1-5; no firm D call. V was cut by 2 bases and J by 2 bases, with 10 bases left in between. The CDR3 loop spans 15 amino acids. CDR1 and CDR2 from the germline V gene are ENHRY and SYGVKD. The chain's CDR3 is CAISEDVSRNQPQHF. The CDR3 nucleotides read TGTGCCATCAGTGAGGATGTGAGTCGCAATCAGCCCCAGCATTTT.

The CDR3 reads CRLGTASYEQYF. As DNA, the CDR3 is TGCAGACTAGGGACGGCGTCCTACGAGCAGTACTTC. The chain is built from TRBV29-1 and TRBJ2-7; D could derive from TRBD1 or TRBD2 (5 bases each). The CDR3 contains 12 residues. Per the germline V gene, CDR1 is SQVTM and CDR2 is ANQGSEA.

This clonotype occurred a few times. The chain uses TRBV13 and TRBJ2-7, with D perhaps TRBD2 (7 bases). Trimming pared 0 bases from V and 2 bases from J, leaving 14 bases between. Germline CDR1 reads PRHDT; CDR2 reads FYEKMQ (reference sequence). The CDR3 covers 16 residues. The CDR3 loop is CASSLGLRGAPYEQYF. The CDR3 DNA sequence: TGTGCCAGCAGCTTAGGCCTACGGGGGGCTCCCTACGAGCAGTACTTC.

This clonotype was detected ten times or more. The chain has TRBV7-9 and TRBJ2-6; 7 nucleotides line up with TRBD1. This CDR3 is built from 19 residues. Trimming at V came to 4 bases and at J to 3 bases, leaving 15 bases not matched to a gene. Germline CDR1 is SEHNR and CDR2 is FQNEAQ (reference sequence). The CDR3 loop reads CASSSTTDRFGRGANVLTF. The CDR3 nucleotides read TGTGCCAGCAGCTCAACCACGGACAGGTTCGGACGTGGGGCCAACGTCCTGACTTTC.

The chain has TRBV29-1 and TRBJ2-5; 9 bases map to TRBD1. The V gene's germline CDR1 is SQVTM and CDR2 ANQGSEA. The CDR3 extends over 13 amino acids. V was pared by 6 bases and J by 3 bases, with 5 bases of the junction left unmatched. The CDR3, as DNA: TGCAGCGTGTCCCGGGACAGGGAAGAGACCCAGTACTTC. Its translation is CSVSRDREETQYF. Together with reference TRBV29-1 and TRBJ2-5, the CDR3 gives the full variable domain: SAVISQKPSRDICQRGTSLTIQCQVDSQVTMMFWYRQQPGQSLTLIATANQGSEATYESGFVIDKFPISRPNLTFSTLTVSNMSPEDSSIYLCSVSRDREETQYFGPGTRLLVL.

A remark on this clonotype: Its ends do not fully match the called genes, so a read error is possible. The gene calls are TRBV7-9 and TRBJ1-1; the D is unclear. Per the germline V gene, CDR1 is SEHNR and CDR2 is FQNEAQ (reference sequence). The CDR3 runs 19 residues. The chain's CDR3 is CASSLVGGLNLLMNTEAFF. CDR3 DNA sequence: TGCGCCAGCAGCTTGGTAGGTGGCCTCAATCTACTCATGAACACTGAAGCTTTCTTT. Looking up the rest from reference TRBV7-9 and TRBJ1-1 gives the full variable domain: DTGVSQNPRHKITKRGQNVTFRCDPISEHNRLYWYRQTLGQGPEFLTYFQNEAQLEKSRLLSDRFSAERPKGSFSTLEIQRTEQGDSAMYLCASSLVGGLNLLMNTEAFFGQGTRLTVV.

The genes are TRBV7-9 and TRBJ2-2; D gene uncertain. V was clipped by 5 bases and J by 2 bases, with 9 bases between them. The CDR3 is 14 amino acids. Per the germline V gene, CDR1 is SEHNR and CDR2 is FQNEAQ (reference sequence). As DNA, the CDR3 is TGTGCCAGCAGCGTCTACACCAACACCGGGGAGCTGTTTTTT. Translation: CASSVYTNTGELFF.

The rearrangement links TRBV7-9 to TRBJ2-2; 11 positions match TRBD2. CDR3 length equals 16 residues. V was clipped by 8 bases and J by 5 bases; unmatched bases: 10. In germline, CDR1 is SEHNR, CDR2 FQNEAQ (reference sequence). The CDR3 DNA reads as TGTGCCAGCCGGCCTTTGACTAGCGGGAATACCGGGGAGCTGTTTTTT. Translation: CASRPLTSGNTGELFF. Variable domain in full (rest from reference TRBV7-9 and TRBJ2-2): DTGVSQNPRHKITKRGQNVTFRCDPISEHNRLYWYRQTLGQGPEFLTYFQNEAQLEKSRLLSDRFSAERPKGSFSTLEIQRTEQGDSAMYLCASRPLTSGNTGELFFGEGSRLTVL.

This chain uses TRBV7-9 with TRBJ1-4; 9 bases fit TRBD1. V lost 8 bases to trimming and J lost 6 bases; unmatched junction nucleotides: 7. This CDR3 comprises 14 residues. Germline CDR1 is SEHNR and CDR2 is FQNEAQ (reference sequence). The CDR3 is CASCRDRVDEKLFF. In nucleotides, the CDR3 is TGTGCCAGCTGCAGGGACAGGGTCGATGAAAAACTGTTTTTT.

The rearrangement joins TRBV9 to TRBJ1-1, with 7 nucleotides matching TRBD1. The CDR3 consists of 15 residues. Looked up from germline, CDR1 is SGDLS and CDR2 is YYNGEE. Losses at the gene ends were 0 bases for V and 2 bases for J; bases not matched to a gene: 4. CDR3 sequence: CASSVADRINTEAFF. The CDR3 region has the DNA TGTGCCAGCAGCGTAGCGGACAGGATCAACACTGAAGCTTTCTTT.

Concerning this clonotype: A much more abundant neighbour one base away suggests this may be a read error. This rearrangement joins TRBV15 to TRBJ2-5; the D gene is possibly TRBD2 (6 bases). Between the trimmed V and J ends, which lost 0 bases and 7 bases, there was a span of 15 bases. This CDR3 has 15 amino acids. Germline V gives CDR1 LNHNV, CDR2 YYDKDF (reference sequence). CDR3 protein: CATSRDVSGVGTQYF. DNA of the CDR3: TGTGCCACCAGCAGAGATGTCTCGGGGGTGGGGACCCAGTACTTC.

This clonotype was seen only a few times. The chain combines TRBV2 with TRBJ1-2; D gene unclear. V lost 5 bases and J lost 5, with 15 bases in between. The CDR3 has 14 amino acids. Germline CDR1 is SNHLY and CDR2 is FYNNEI. CDR3 in amino acids: CASSLRRTNYGYTF. Written as DNA, the CDR3 is TGTGCCAGCAGTCTGAGGAGGACGAATTATGGCTACACCTTC.

This chain connects TRBV7-9 to TRBJ2-7; D is possibly TRBD2 (6 bases). The V end lost 5 bases, the J end lost 3 bases, and 20 bases lay between the germline ends. Germline lookup yields CDR1 SEHNR and CDR2 FQNEAQ (reference sequence). This CDR3 comprises 16 residues. This CDR3 is CASSREIVGGGYEQYF. The CDR3 nucleotides read TGTGCCAGCAGCCGGGAGATCGTGGGTGGAGGCTACGAGCAGTACTTC.

The chain links TRBV30 to TRBJ1-1, with D perhaps TRBD1 (5 bases). Per the germline V gene, CDR1 is GTSNPN and CDR2 is SVGIG (reference sequence). This CDR3 region has 12 residues. The germline V and J ends were trimmed by 4 bases and 3 bases, with 9 bases remaining between them. CDR3 amino acids: CAWMGGYTEAFF. The CDR3 bases are TGTGCCTGGATGGGGGGGTACACTGAAGCTTTCTTT.

The rearrangement joins TRBV11-1 to TRBJ2-3, with 12 positions matching TRBD2. Germline V gene lookup returns CDR1 SGHAT and CDR2 FQDESV (reference sequence). After removal of 5 bases from V and 0 bases from J, the junction contained 9 bases not matched to a gene. The CDR3 loop spans 18 amino acids. In nucleotides, the CDR3 is TGTGCCAGCAGCCGTACTAGCGGGGGGACCCTAAGCACAGATACGCAGTATTTT. It specifies CASSRTSGGTLSTDTQYF.

This clonotype occurred a few times. The rearrangement links TRBV19 to TRBJ1-5, with D maybe TRBD1 (5 bases). Germline CDR1 is LNHDA and CDR2 is SQIVND (reference sequence). The CDR3 is made up of 15 amino acids. V dropped 1 base and J dropped 4 bases, with 11 bases sitting between them. CDR3 residues: CASSIGSTVNQPQHF. In DNA, the CDR3 is TGTGCCAGTAGTATAGGGTCGACAGTAAATCAGCCCCAGCATTTT.

In its sample, this clonotype was seen a few times. This rearrangement joins TRBV5-1 to TRBJ1-6, with 9 bases aligning to TRBD1. The CDR3 consists of 16 residues. The J segment lost 7 bases and the V segment lost 2 bases, leaving 7 bases of the junction unmatched. Germline assignment: CDR1 SGHRS and CDR2 YFSETQ. CDR3 in amino acids: CASSFTGGRRNSPLHF. Written as DNA, the CDR3 is TGCGCCAGCAGCTTTACAGGGGGCCGTCGGAATTCACCCCTCCACTTT. The complete variable domain, with remaining parts taken from reference TRBV5-1 and TRBJ1-6, reads KAGVTQTPRYLIKTRGQQVTLSCSPISGHRSVSWYQQTPGQGLQFLFEYFSETQRNKGNFPGRFSGRQFSNSRSEMNVSTLELGDSALYLCASSFTGGRRNSPLHFGNGTRLTVT.

This clonotype was observed many times. Written as DNA, the CDR3 is TGTGCCAGCAGTGGACAGGGGTTCGGGGAGCTGTTTTTT. Protein product: CASSGQGFGELFF. This sequence joins TRBV2 and TRBJ2-2, with 8 bases identical to TRBD1. Germline trimming cut 4 bases from V and 7 bases from J; bases unmatched to any gene: 2. The V gene's germline CDR1 is SNHLY and CDR2 FYNNEI. The CDR3 is made up of 13 amino acids.

The V call is TRBV29-1, the J call TRBJ2-7, with 8 nucleotides matching TRBD1. This CDR3 has 14 residues. Germline V gene lookup returns CDR1 SQVTM and CDR2 ANQGSEA. V was clipped by 7 bases and J by 1 base; unmatched bases: 9. The CDR3 DNA reads as TGCAGCGCTGCCCCTGGACAGGGATCCTACGAGCAGTACTTC. Translating gives CSAAPGQGSYEQYF.

This clonotype was observed a few times. The chain uses TRBV10-3 and TRBJ2-3; 7 nucleotides agree with TRBD2. This CDR3 is built from 14 residues. V gave up 5 bases and J gave up 0 bases; unmatched junction bases: 2. In germline, CDR1 is ENHRY, CDR2 SYGVKD. The CDR3 spells CAISPSGSTDTQYF. CDR3 sequence (DNA): TGTGCCATCAGTCCTAGCGGTAGCACAGATACGCAGTATTTT.

This sequence joins TRBV6-5 and TRBJ1-4; 10 bases line up with TRBD1. This CDR3 contains 16 residues. V was clipped by 2 bases and J by 9 bases; unmatched bases: 9. From germline, CDR1 is MNHEY and CDR2 SVGAGI. The CDR3 reads CASSYGDRGLGKKLFF. The CDR3 DNA follows: TGTGCCAGCAGTTACGGTGACAGGGGGCTTGGTAAAAAACTGTTTTTT.

This clonotype was counted a few times. The genes are TRBV10-3 and TRBJ2-5; weak D call: TRBD2 (6 bases). The CDR3 totals 15 residues. Trimming pared 10 bases from V and 1 base from J, leaving 19 bases between. Germline V lookup: CDR1 ENHRY, CDR2 SYGVKD. The CDR3 spells CASTVGSGPQETQYF. The CDR3 DNA reads as TGTGCCAGCACCGTAGGAAGCGGGCCCCAAGAGACCCAGTACTTC.